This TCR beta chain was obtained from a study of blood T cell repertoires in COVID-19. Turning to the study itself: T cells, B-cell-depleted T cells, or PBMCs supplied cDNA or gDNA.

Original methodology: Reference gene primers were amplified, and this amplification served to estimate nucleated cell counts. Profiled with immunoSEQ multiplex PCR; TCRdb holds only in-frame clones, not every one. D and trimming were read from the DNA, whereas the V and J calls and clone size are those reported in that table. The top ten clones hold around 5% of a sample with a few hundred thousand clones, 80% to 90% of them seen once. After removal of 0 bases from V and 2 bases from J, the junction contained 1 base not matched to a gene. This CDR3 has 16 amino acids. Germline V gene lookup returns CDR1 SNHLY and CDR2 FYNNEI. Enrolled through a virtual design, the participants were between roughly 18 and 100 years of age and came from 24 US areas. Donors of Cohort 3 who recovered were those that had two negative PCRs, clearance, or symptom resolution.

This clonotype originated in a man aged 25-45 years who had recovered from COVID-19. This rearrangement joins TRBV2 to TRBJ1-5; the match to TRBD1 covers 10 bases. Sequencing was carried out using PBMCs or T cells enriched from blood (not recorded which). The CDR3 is CASSEATGGGNQPQHF. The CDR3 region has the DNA TGTGCCAGCAGTGAAGCGACAGGGGGCGGCAATCAGCCCCAGCATTTT.